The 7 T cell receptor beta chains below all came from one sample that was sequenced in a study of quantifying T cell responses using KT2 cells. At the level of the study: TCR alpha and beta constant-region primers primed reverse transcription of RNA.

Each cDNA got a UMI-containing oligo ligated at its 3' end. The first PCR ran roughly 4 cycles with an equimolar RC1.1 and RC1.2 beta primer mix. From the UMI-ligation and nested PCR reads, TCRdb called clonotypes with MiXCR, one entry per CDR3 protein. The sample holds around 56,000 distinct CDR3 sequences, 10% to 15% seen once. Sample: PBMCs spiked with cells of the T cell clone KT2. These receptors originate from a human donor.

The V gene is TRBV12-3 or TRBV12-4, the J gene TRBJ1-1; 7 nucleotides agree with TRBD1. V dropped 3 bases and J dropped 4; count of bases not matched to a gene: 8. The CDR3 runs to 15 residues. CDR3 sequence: CASSLGGTAATEAFF. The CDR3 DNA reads TGTGCCAGCAGTTTGGGGGGGACAGCCGCCACTGAAGCTTTCTTT.

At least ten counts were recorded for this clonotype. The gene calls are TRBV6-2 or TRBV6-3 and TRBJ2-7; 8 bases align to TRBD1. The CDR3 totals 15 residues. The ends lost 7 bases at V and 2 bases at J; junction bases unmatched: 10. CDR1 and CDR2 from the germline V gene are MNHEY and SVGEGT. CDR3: CASIQQGGSTYEQYF. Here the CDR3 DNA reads TGTGCCAGCATCCAACAGGGGGGCAGTACCTACGAGCAGTACTTC.

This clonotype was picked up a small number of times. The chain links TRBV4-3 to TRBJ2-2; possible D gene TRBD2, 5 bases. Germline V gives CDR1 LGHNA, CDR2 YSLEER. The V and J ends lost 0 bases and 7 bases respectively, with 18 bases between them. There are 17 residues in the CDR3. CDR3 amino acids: CASSQEGGSGYLGELFF. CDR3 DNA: TGCGCCAGCAGCCAAGAAGGCGGGTCGGGCTACCTCGGGGAGCTGTTTTTT.

CDR3 amino acids: CASSVGRSNEKLFF. In DNA form, the CDR3 reads TGTGCCAGCAGTGTGGGACGGTCTAATGAAAAACTGTTTTTT. J is TRBJ1-4 and V is TRBV2; weak D call: TRBD1 (5 bases). The V gene's germline CDR1 is SNHLY and CDR2 FYNNEI. Deletions cut 4 bases from V and 3 bases from J, with 9 bases between. The CDR3 is 14 residues long.

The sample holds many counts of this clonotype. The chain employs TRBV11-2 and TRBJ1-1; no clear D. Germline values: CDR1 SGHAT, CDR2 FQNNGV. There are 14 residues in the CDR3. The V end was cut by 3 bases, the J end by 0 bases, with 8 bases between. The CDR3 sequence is CASSLHGMNTEAFF. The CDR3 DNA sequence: TGTGCCAGCAGCTTGCACGGCATGAACACTGAAGCTTTCTTT.

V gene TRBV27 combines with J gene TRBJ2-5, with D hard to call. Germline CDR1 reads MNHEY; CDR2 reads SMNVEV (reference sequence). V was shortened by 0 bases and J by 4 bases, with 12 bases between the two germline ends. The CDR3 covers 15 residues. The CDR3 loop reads CASSLSVWTLETQYF. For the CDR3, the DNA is TGTGCCAGCAGTTTATCGGTGTGGACCTTAGAGACCCAGTACTTC.

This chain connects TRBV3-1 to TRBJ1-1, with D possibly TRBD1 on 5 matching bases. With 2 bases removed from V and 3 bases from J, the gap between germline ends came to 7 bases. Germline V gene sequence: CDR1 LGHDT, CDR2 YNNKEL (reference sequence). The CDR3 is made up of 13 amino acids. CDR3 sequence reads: CASSQTGDTEAFF. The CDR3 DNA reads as TGTGCCAGCAGCCAAACAGGAGACACTGAAGCTTTCTTT.